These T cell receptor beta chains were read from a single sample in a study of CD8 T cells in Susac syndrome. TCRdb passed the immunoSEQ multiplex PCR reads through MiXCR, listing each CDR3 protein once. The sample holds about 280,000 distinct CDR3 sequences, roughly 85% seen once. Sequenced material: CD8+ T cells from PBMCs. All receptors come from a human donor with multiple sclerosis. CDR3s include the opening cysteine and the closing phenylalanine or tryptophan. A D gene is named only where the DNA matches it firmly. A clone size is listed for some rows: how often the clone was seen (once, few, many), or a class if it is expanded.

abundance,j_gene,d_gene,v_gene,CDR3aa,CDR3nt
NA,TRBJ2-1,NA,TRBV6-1,CASSPSFGKIYNEQFF,TGTGCCAGCAGCCCCTCTTTCGGAAAAATCTACAATGAGCAGTTCTTC
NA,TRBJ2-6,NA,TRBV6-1,CASRRRVAWANVLTF,TGTGCCAGCAGGCGCCGGGTTGCCTGGGCCAACGTCCTGACTTTC
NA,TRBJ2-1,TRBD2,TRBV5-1,CATKEASGSYNEQFF,TGCGCCACCAAGGAGGCTAGCGGGTCGTACAATGAGCAGTTCTTC
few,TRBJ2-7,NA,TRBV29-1,CSALLTVREQYF,TGCAGCGCCCTCCTAACGGTTAGGGAGCAGTACTTC
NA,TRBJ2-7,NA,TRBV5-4,CASSLSTATYEQYF,TGTGCCAGCAGCTTATCGACAGCCACCTACGAGCAGTACTTC
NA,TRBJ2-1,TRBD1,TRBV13,CASSGRDRSYNEQFF,TGTGCCAGCAGCGGACGGGACAGGTCCTACAATGAGCAGTTCTTC
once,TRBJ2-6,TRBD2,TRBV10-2,CASNDLLAGEVGANVLTF,TGCGCCAGCAACGACTTACTAGCGGGAGAGGTTGGGGCCAACGTCCTGACTTTC
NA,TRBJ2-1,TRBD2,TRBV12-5,CASGTLAGVSYNEQFF,TGTGCTAGTGGAACCTTGGCGGGAGTCTCCTACAATGAGCAGTTCTTC
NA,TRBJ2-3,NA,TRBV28,CASSSPAYTQYF,TGTGCCAGCAGTTCACCAGCCTATACGCAGTATTTT
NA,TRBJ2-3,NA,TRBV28,CASSPYRAPRTDTQYF,TGTGCCAGCAGCCCTTACAGGGCCCCCCGCACAGATACGCAGTATTTT
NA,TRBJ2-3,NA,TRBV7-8,CASTTFGAAHDTQYF,TGTGCCAGCACCACTTTCGGGGCTGCACACGATACGCAGTATTTT
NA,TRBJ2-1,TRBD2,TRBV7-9,CASSLEGLADYNEQFF,TGTGCCAGCAGCTTAGAAGGCCTAGCGGACTACAATGAGCAGTTCTTC
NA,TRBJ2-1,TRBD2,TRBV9,CASSVGSGGLYNEQFF,TGTGCCAGCAGCGTAGGGTCGGGAGGGCTATACAATGAGCAGTTCTTC
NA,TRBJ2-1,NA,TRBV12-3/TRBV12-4,CASSPSQSSYNEQFF,TGTGCCAGCAGTCCCTCCCAGAGCTCCTACAATGAGCAGTTCTTC